This T cell receptor (beta chain) was sequenced in a study of blood T cell repertoires in COVID-19. Study overall: Sources were T cells, B-cell-depleted T cells, or PBMCs; the material itself was cDNA or gDNA.

Participant ages covered roughly 18 to 89 years across around 25 US areas. Trimming stripped 2 bases from V and 0 bases from J, with 5 bases between. Germline V lookup: CDR1 SGHTA, CDR2 FQGNSA. This CDR3 comprises 14 residues. Assay: immunoSEQ multiplex PCR; the TCRdb copy retains only in-frame clones and omits some. The sample consists of roughly 400,000 clones, about 88% of them appearing once. Sequencing was carried out using PBMCs or T cells enriched from blood (not recorded which). The gene calls are TRBV7-2 and TRBJ1-3; no reliable D call. The TCR sequence derives from a woman younger than 35 who had been exposed to COVID-19. The CDR3 region is CASSLRSSGNTIYF. In nucleotides, the CDR3 is TGTGCCAGCAGCTTACGGAGCTCTGGAAACACCATATATTTT.